This TCR beta chain derives from a study of blood T cell repertoires in COVID-19. Whole-study context: Both acute and convalescent COVID-19 samples were obtained from the United States, Italy and Spain.

Recruitment covered some 25 US areas and drew participants whose ages spanned roughly 18 to 100 years. Each recovered donor of Cohort 3 presented with two negative PCRs, clearance, or symptom resolution. Assay used: immunoSEQ multiplex PCR; TCRdb lists only in-frame clones, some missing. The sample has about 220,000 clones; roughly 84% are singletons. Sequenced sample: PBMCs or T cells enriched from blood (not recorded which). This TCR came from a woman aged 40 to 50 who had recovered from COVID-19.

CDR3 sequence: CASRNGGLELDTQYF. The CDR3 region has the DNA TGTGCCAGCAGGAACGGGGGACTAGAACTAGATACGCAGTATTTT. The chain links TRBV28 to TRBJ2-3, with TRBD2 matching 8 bases. Germline loops: CDR1 MDHEN, CDR2 SYDVKM. The V gene end was trimmed by 6 bases and the J gene end by 5 bases; junction bases not matched to a gene: 10. This CDR3 is built from 15 residues.